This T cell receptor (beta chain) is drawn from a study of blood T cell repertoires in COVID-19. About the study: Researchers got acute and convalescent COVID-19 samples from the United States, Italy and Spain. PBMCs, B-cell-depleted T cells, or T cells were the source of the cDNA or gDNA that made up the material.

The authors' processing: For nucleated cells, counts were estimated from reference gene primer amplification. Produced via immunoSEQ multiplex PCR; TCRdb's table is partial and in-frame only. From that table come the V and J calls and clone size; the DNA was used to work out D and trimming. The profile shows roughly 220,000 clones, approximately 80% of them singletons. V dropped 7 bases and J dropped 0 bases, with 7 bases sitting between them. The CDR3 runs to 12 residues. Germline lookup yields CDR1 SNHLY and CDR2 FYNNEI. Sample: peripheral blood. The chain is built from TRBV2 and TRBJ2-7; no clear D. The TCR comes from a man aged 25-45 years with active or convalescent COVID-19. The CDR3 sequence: CASKESSYEQYF. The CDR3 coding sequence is TGTGCCAGCAAGGAGTCCTCCTACGAGCAGTACTTC.